This T cell receptor (beta chain) was found in a study of blood T cells in healthy people across ages. Whole-study results and caveats: Naive T cell percentage by flow cytometry tracked strongly with beta diversity.

A second about 7 to 11 cycle PCR used barcoded and J-beta primers. Via MiXCR, TCRdb re-called the 5' RACE reads, giving one row per CDR3 protein. The table lists roughly 860,000 distinct CDR3 sequences, 62% of them singletons. Concerning this clonotype itself: Its antigen remains unknown.

Germline V gives CDR1 SGHTA, CDR2 FQGNSA. There are 13 residues in the CDR3. Trimming left V 6 bases short and J 10 bases short, with 13 bases between. The chain joins TRBV7-2 to TRBJ1-6, with D perhaps TRBD1 (5 bases). The TCR comes from a man aged 25-45 years in good health. Sequenced sample: blood. In DNA form, the CDR3 reads TGTGCCAGCAGTCATTCCCAGGGATCACCCCTCCACTTT. It encodes CASSHSQGSPLHF.